The 24 T cell receptor beta chains listed next were all sequenced from one sample in a study of blood T cell repertoires in COVID-19. Profiled with immunoSEQ multiplex PCR; TCRdb holds only in-frame clones, not every one. The table records under 170,000 clones, 87% of them present only once. Material: peripheral blood. Receptor source: a woman aged 60 to 75 with active or convalescent COVID-19.

This chain uses TRBV4-3 with TRBJ1-3; D ambiguous. CDR1 and CDR2 from the germline V gene are LGHNA and YSLEER. The V end lost 4 bases, the J end lost 4 bases, and 8 bases lay between the germline ends. The CDR3 runs to 13 residues. Here the CDR3 reads CASSLDRGNTIYF. In DNA, the CDR3 is TGCGCCAGCAGCCTCGATCGGGGAAACACCATATATTTT.

This chain uses TRBV4-3 with TRBJ1-2; 8 bases are a match to TRBD1. With V trimmed by 3 bases and J by 8 bases, 8 bases remained unmatched. The CDR3 spans 14 residues. Germline CDR1 LGHNA, CDR2 YSLEER. The DNA for the CDR3 is TGCGCCAGCAGCCACAATTCAGGGGGCGACGGCTACACCTTC. Its protein product is CASSHNSGGDGYTF.

The gene calls are TRBV24-1 and TRBJ2-3; tentatively, D is TRBD2 (5 bases). This CDR3 spans 16 amino acids. Between the trimmed V and J ends, which lost 3 bases and 3 bases, there was a span of 15 bases. CDR1 is KGHDR and CDR2 is SFDVKD in the germline V gene. In DNA form, the CDR3 reads TGTGCCACCAGTGATGCCTCAGGCGGGTTAACAGATACGCAGTATTTT. This gives the protein CATSDASGGLTDTQYF.

The rearrangement joins TRBV5-1 to TRBJ2-7, with TRBD1 identical over 7 bases. CDR1 and CDR2 from the germline V gene are SGHRS and YFSETQ. The ends lost 4 bases at V and 3 bases at J; junction bases unmatched: 13. The length of the CDR3 is 16 residues. The CDR3, as DNA: TGCGCCAGCAGCCCGACGACCCGGGACAGCGACTACGAGCAGTACTTC. Translated: CASSPTTRDSDYEQYF.

This clone has more than one count but fewer than ten. V usage is TRBV19 and J usage is TRBJ2-7, with D possibly being TRBD2 (5 bases). This CDR3 is 12 amino acids long. Trimming stripped 4 bases from V and 6 bases from J, with 10 bases between. The germline CDR1 and CDR2 sequences are LNHDA and SQIVND (reference sequence). CDR3 loop: CASSTAGGEQYF. CDR3 bases: TGTGCCAGTAGTACGGCAGGAGGCGAGCAGTACTTC.

The chain is built from TRBV7-2 and TRBJ1-2, with D hard to call. Between the trimmed V and J ends, which lost 3 bases and 7 bases, there was a span of 15 bases. This CDR3 region has 14 residues. CDR1 and CDR2 from the germline V gene are SGHTA and FQGNSA. CDR3 nucleotides: TGTGCCAGCAGCTTTCAGTCGGGGTTGAGTGGCTACACCTTC. Its protein product is CASSFQSGLSGYTF.

The table lists this clone with a count of one. The J gene is TRBJ2-7, the V gene TRBV9; TRBD1 is a possible D gene (6 bases). CDR1 SGDLS and CDR2 YYNGEE come from the germline V gene. The V end was cut by 0 bases, the J end by 5 bases, with 9 bases between. The CDR3 is made up of 13 amino acids. CDR3 sequence reads: CASSVGQVDEQYF. In DNA form, the CDR3 reads TGTGCCAGCAGCGTAGGACAGGTTGACGAGCAGTACTTC.

This clone came up a few times. The CDR3 DNA follows: TGTGCCAGCAGCCCTGGGGGGGGACAGGTTCTAACCGGGGAGCTGTTTTTT. It encodes CASSPGGGQVLTGELFF. The rearrangement links TRBV9 to TRBJ2-2; tentatively, D is TRBD1 (8 bases). Germline CDR1 reads SGDLS; CDR2 reads YYNGEE. The V gene lost 4 bases and the J gene lost 5 bases, with 21 bases spanning the gap. The CDR3 runs to 17 residues. Supplemented by reference TRBV9 and TRBJ2-2, the full variable domain reads DSGVTQTPKHLITATGQRVTLRCSPRSGDLSVYWYQQSLDQGLQFLIQYYNGEERAKGNILERFSAQQFPDLHSELNLSSLELGDSALYFCASSPGGGQVLTGELFFGEGSRLTVL.

The chain combines TRBV2 with TRBJ2-3; 7 bases are shared with TRBD2. J was trimmed by 4 bases and V by 3 bases; bases with no gene match: 7. This CDR3 comprises 15 residues. Germline V gene data show CDR1 as SNHLY and CDR2 as FYNNEI. Here the CDR3 DNA reads TGTGCCAGCAGTGATCGGGGGGTTGGGGCAGATACGCAGTATTTT. This codes for CASSDRGVGADTQYF.

In this sample, this clone turned up a few times. The J gene is TRBJ2-7, the V gene TRBV2, with D perhaps TRBD2 (5 bases). The CDR3 is made up of 12 amino acids. The germline gives CDR1 SNHLY, CDR2 FYNNEI. Trimming took 6 bases from V and 6 from J, leaving 12 bases between them. The CDR3 region has the DNA TGTGCCAGCAGGGTGGGAGAGTTCGAGCAGTACTTC. Translation gives CASRVGEFEQYF.

Only a few counts were recorded for this clone. The rearrangement links TRBV4-3 to TRBJ1-1; D is ambiguous. The CDR3 consists of 15 residues. Germline lookup yields CDR1 LGHNA and CDR2 YSLEER. The ends were cut back, 0 bases at V and 0 bases at J, with 8 bases in the middle. In DNA form, the CDR3 reads TGCGCCAGCAGCCAAGATCTCGGGATGAACACTGAAGCTTTCTTT. Translated: CASSQDLGMNTEAFF.

The rearrangement joins TRBV4-2 to TRBJ2-1, with TRBD2 identical over 13 bases. CDR1 is LGHNA and CDR2 is YNFKEQ in the germline V gene. The CDR3 is 16 residues long. J lost 4 bases, V lost 4 bases, and 4 bases had no gene match. CDR3 sequence: CASSPRTSGSYNEQFF. The CDR3 DNA follows: TGTGCCAGCAGCCCGCGGACTAGCGGGAGTTACAATGAGCAGTTCTTC.

V is TRBV5-1 and J is TRBJ2-3; D is uncertain. CDR3 length equals 14 residues. V lost 4 bases and J 1 base, leaving 10 bases between the germline ends. CDR1 is SGHRS and CDR2 is YFSETQ in the germline V gene. CDR3: CASSIPPGTDTQYF. CDR3 bases: TGCGCCAGCAGCATCCCGCCAGGCACAGATACGCAGTATTTT.

CDR3 coding DNA: TGTGCCAGCAGCCTTACCAGGGGACTAGGAACCCTGCATGGCGAGCAGTTCTTC. Translated, it gives CASSLTRGLGTLHGEQFF. The rearrangement links TRBV7-2 to TRBJ2-1, with 8 bases fitting TRBD2. The length of the CDR3 is 18 residues. Germline V gene lookup returns CDR1 SGHTA and CDR2 FQGNSA. Unmatched junction bases numbered 22, after V lost 5 bases and J lost 10 bases.

The CDR3 DNA sequence: TGCGCCAGCAGTGAAAGGGGGGGCAACACTGAAGCTTTCTTT. It translates to CASSERGGNTEAFF. The chain couples TRBV10-1 to TRBJ1-1; weak D call: TRBD1 (6 bases). In germline, CDR1 is WNHNN, CDR2 SYGVQD (reference sequence). Deletions cut 3 bases from V and 2 bases from J, with 10 bases between. This CDR3 region has 14 residues.

V is TRBV7-6 and J is TRBJ2-3, with 9 bases aligning to TRBD1. Losses at the gene ends were 6 bases for V and 2 bases for J; bases not matched to a gene: 6. CDR3 length equals 15 residues. The germline V gene encodes CDR1 SGHVS and CDR2 FNYEAQ. CDR3 coding DNA: TGTGCCAGCAGACAACAGGGGGCGCCCACAGATACGCAGTATTTT. This sequence encodes CASRQQGAPTDTQYF.

The CDR3 coding sequence is TGTGCCAGCAGCTTAACCCCGGACAGGCCCGGGGAGCTGTTTTTT. Translation: CASSLTPDRPGELFF. The rearrangement uses TRBV7-2 and TRBJ2-2; 7 bases agree with TRBD1. The V gene end was trimmed by 2 bases and the J gene end by 6 bases; junction bases not matched to a gene: 6. The V gene's germline CDR1 is SGHTA and CDR2 FQGNSA. This CDR3 is 15 amino acids long.

This clone was detected a few times. V usage is TRBV21-1 and J usage is TRBJ1-2; whether TRBD1, the table's D call, matches the DNA was not checked. TRBV21-1 is labeled a pseudogene. The CDR3 length is 12 residues. The CDR3 here is CARQMMNYGYTF. The CDR3 DNA is TGTGCCAGACAAATGATGAACTATGGCTACACCTTC.

V usage is TRBV5-1 and J usage is TRBJ2-7, with 11 bases fitting TRBD2. Trimming cost V 4 bases and J 6 bases; bases outside gene matches: 12. This CDR3 contains 16 residues. Germline V CDR1 and CDR2: SGHRS, YFSETQ. This CDR3 is CASSEGTSGLTREQYF. The CDR3 nucleotides read TGCGCCAGCAGCGAGGGGACTAGCGGTCTGACTCGCGAGCAGTACTTC. Complete variable domain (other parts from reference TRBV5-1 and TRBJ2-7): KAGVTQTPRYLIKTRGQQVTLSCSPISGHRSVSWYQQTPGQGLQFLFEYFSETQRNKGNFPGRFSGRQFSNSRSEMNVSTLELGDSALYLCASSEGTSGLTREQYFGPGTRLTVT.

This clone was seen only a few times. Other DNA sequences in the same sample also yield this CDR3. The J gene is TRBJ2-7, the V gene TRBV18; 7 bases line up with TRBD1. Looked up from germline, CDR1 is KGHSH and CDR2 is LQKENI. V gave up 3 bases and J gave up 0 bases; unmatched junction bases: 2. The CDR3 spans 14 residues. This CDR3 is CASSPGTDSYEQYF. The CDR3 DNA follows: TGTGCCAGCTCACCCGGGACAGACTCCTACGAGCAGTACTTC. The full variable domain, with the rest looked up from reference TRBV18 and TRBJ2-7, is NAGVMQNPRHLVRRRGQEARLRCSPMKGHSHVYWYRQLPEEGLKFMVYLQKENIIDESGMPKERFSAEFPKEGPSILRIQQVVRGDSAAYFCASSPGTDSYEQYFGPGTRLTVT.

The rearrangement uses TRBV6-2 or TRBV6-3 and TRBJ1-5; 10 nucleotides align to TRBD1. With 4 bases clipped from V and 7 bases from J, the junction kept 7 bases outside the gene matches. This CDR3 is built from 15 residues. Germline V gene data show CDR1 as MNHEY and CDR2 as SVGEGT. CDR3 protein: CASSWGQGQRQPQHF. The CDR3 DNA reads as TGTGCCAGCAGTTGGGGACAGGGGCAACGGCAGCCCCAGCATTTT.

The chain carries TRBV7-2 and TRBJ2-3, with 12 bases aligning to TRBD2. V gave up 5 bases and J gave up 5 bases; unmatched junction bases: 8. The CDR3 is made up of 16 amino acids. Germline CDR1 SGHTA, CDR2 FQGNSA. CDR3 region: CASSQGLAGWGDTQYF. CDR3 DNA sequence: TGTGCCAGCAGCCAAGGACTAGCGGGGTGGGGAGATACGCAGTATTTT.

V and J are TRBV2 and TRBJ1-1; D uncertain. Trimming shortened V by 3 bases and J by 5 bases, and 13 bases separated the two germline ends. The length of the CDR3 is 14 residues. Germline-derived CDR1 and CDR2 are SNHLY and FYNNEI. The CDR3 sequence is CASSDRSRGTEAFF. The CDR3 DNA reads as TGTGCCAGCAGTGATAGAAGCCGAGGGACTGAAGCTTTCTTT.

The chain links TRBV7-2 to TRBJ1-1, with D maybe TRBD1 (5 bases). The CDR3 spans 15 residues. V shed 6 bases and J shed 2 bases, with 16 bases lying between them. The V gene's germline CDR1 is SGHTA and CDR2 FQGNSA. The CDR3: CASRNPGWINTEAFF. The CDR3 DNA sequence: TGTGCCAGCAGGAATCCAGGGTGGATAAACACTGAAGCTTTCTTT.